The clone carrying this T cell receptor beta chain was seen a handful of times. The antigen remains unidentified. MiXCR was run by TCRdb on the reads, yielding one entry per CDR3 protein. Of approximately 500,000 distinct CDR3 sequences listed, 15% to 20% are singletons. This CDR3 has 13 residues. Germline lookup yields CDR1 MNHNY and CDR2 SVGAGI (reference sequence). Trimming removed 5 bases at V and 9 bases at J, with 14 bases between. The sample originates from a study of T cell repertoires in cytomegalovirus infection. The wider study: CMV infection together with matching HLA type was indicated by public TCR beta signatures.

Findings and caveats of the study: CMV-specific TCR beta clonotypes restricted by HLA-C dominated the ex vivo response. Carriers of CMV plus the relevant HLA were identified by cumulative public TCR beta family frequency.

The sample consisted of CD8+ T cells from PBMCs. This chain links TRBV6-6 with TRBJ2-1; D is undetermined. This receptor was identified in a human donor in good health (CMV status not recorded). Some clones in this sample may be carry-over from other donors' samples. The CDR3 nucleotides are TGTGCCAGCAGTGTAGGCACAGCTCCTGAGCAGTTCTTC. It translates to CASSVGTAPEQFF.